This T cell receptor beta chain was identified in a study of a mutant IDH1 vaccine in newly diagnosed glioma. Sequencing used immunoSEQ multiplex PCR; TCRdb keeps in-frame clones, though not all of them. The sample gives tens of thousands of clones, about four fifths of which show up once; 5.9% is in the top ten. Time point noted: week 11, during vaccination. The vaccine gave 300 ug of a 20-mer mutant IDH1 peptide subcutaneously per dose. Per the germline V gene, CDR1 is MNHNY and CDR2 is SVGAGI (reference sequence). With 2 bases clipped from V and 4 bases from J, the junction kept 5 bases outside the gene matches. This CDR3 comprises 15 residues. About this clone: Its antigen is unknown.

The input for sequencing was PBMCs, taken from a glioma patient whose treatment included an IDH1 peptide vaccine. This sequence was found in a man in his fifties or sixties with glioma. The chain combines TRBV6-6 with TRBJ1-2; 9 bases match TRBD1. CDR3 DNA sequence: TGTGCCAGCAGTTACCTCTGGGGACAGGGCTATGGCTACACCTTC. Translation gives CASSYLWGQGYGYTF.